The present T cell receptor beta chain was sequenced within a study of T-cell reconstitution after alpha-beta-depleted transplantation in children (TCRdb year 2016). Study-level background: Using TCR repertoire profiling, the study quantitatively followed how T-cell immune reconstitution unfolded in children after TCRalphabeta/CD19-depleted allogeneic hematopoietic cell transplantation.

Unmatched junction bases come to 8, with V trimmed by 4 bases and J by 8 bases. The CDR3 goes from the cysteine to the phenylalanine over 14 residues. CDR3 DNA only is kept here, 42 bases in frame from base 1. The germline V gene sets CDR1 to SGHRS and CDR2 to YFSETQ. The meaning of the sample's treatment or condition label: allogeneic hematopoietic cell transplantation with graft depleted of TCRalphabeta T cells and CD19 B cells. The children who served as transplant recipients had been given grafts of TCRalphabeta/CD19-depleted allogeneic hematopoietic cells. Libraries were prepared through PCR. The reads were generated on an Illumina HiSeq 2500. TCR libraries were prepared with molecular barcoding, using unique molecular identifiers to normalize TCRbeta repertoire quantification. TCRdb's own reprocessing of the public reads used fastp at Q25 and MiXCR and kept productive beta chains. Here each entry gathers all rows of one CDR3 protein and keeps the most common genes and DNA. This sample lists some 840,000 distinct CDR3 sequences; about 15% were detected once. The ten largest clones take up around 5% of the sample.

Paper-wide results and their limitations: About two months after transplant, the apparently early recovery of alphabetaT-cell counts reportedly depended on just several hundred clones that had expanded rapidly and came from non-depleted graft cells. In some patients, high TCRbeta diversity at day 60 was attributed to recipient T cells and intrathymic progenitors that had survived conditioning. The frequencies of hyperexpanded clones fell over the following months, and after one year, T-cell counts and TCRbeta diversity were mostly attributed to newly produced T cells.

This clonotype turned up a few times. The antigen this receptor binds is unknown. The sample holds no much larger clone one base away, and base qualities are not on file. Here the chain combines TRBV5-1 and TRBJ2-1; 8 of the junction bases match TRBD2. The sample here was PBMCs, mostly from graft donor cells, taken 360 days after TCRalphabeta/CD19-depleted stem cell transplant. This clonotype was sampled from a male patient between 5 and 17 years old who had a stem cell transplant for acute lymphoblastic leukemia, so the T cells may come from the graft donor. The DNA sequence follows: TGCGCCAGCAGCCGGGGCGGGGGACTAGATGAGCAGTTCTTC. This is translated as CASSRGGGLDEQFF.